The 28 T cell receptor beta chains in this list originate from one sample, sequenced in a study of CD8+CD57+ T cells in acquired aplastic anemia. Genomic DNA constituted the template upon which TCR beta VDJ and CDR3 profiling was performed. TCRdb fed the reads into MiXCR, producing one record per CDR3 protein. The data hold about 210,000 distinct CDR3 sequences, with over 55% observed a single time. Input material: sorted CD4+, CD8+, or CD8+CD57+ T cells (not recorded which) from PBMCs. The receptors originated from a human donor in good health.

The chain links TRBV2 to TRBJ2-7; D perhaps matches TRBD1 (5 bases). CDR1 and CDR2 (germline): SNHLY, FYNNEI. Deletions cut 6 bases from V and 4 bases from J, with 16 bases between. This CDR3 spans 14 amino acids. CDR3 sequence reads: CASSRTSRSYEQYF. CDR3 DNA: TGTGCCAGCAGCAGGACAAGCCGGTCTTACGAGCAGTACTTC.

The chain has TRBV7-9 and TRBJ1-2; D possibly corresponds to TRBD1 (5 bases). CDR1 is SEHNR, CDR2 FQNEAQ, per germline (reference sequence). V was pared by 5 bases and J by 5 bases, with 21 bases between. This CDR3 region has 16 residues. In nucleotides, the CDR3 is TGTGCCAGCAGCCGTGAGAGGGGCTTGGACTTATATGGCTACACCTTC. Amino acids: CASSRERGLDLYGYTF.

The chain employs TRBV9 and TRBJ2-1; no firm D call. Looked up from germline, CDR1 is SGDLS and CDR2 is YYNGEE. CDR3 length: 14 residues. V lost 4 bases, J lost 2 bases, and 10 bases lay in between. CDR3 region: CASSSHSPYNEQFF. DNA of the CDR3: TGTGCCAGCAGCTCCCATTCCCCCTACAATGAGCAGTTCTTC.

This clonotype was found a few times. This sequence joins TRBV7-2 and TRBJ2-7; D not resolved. The CDR3 consists of 16 residues. The V gene lost 6 bases and the J gene lost 2 bases, with 20 bases spanning the gap. The germline V gene encodes CDR1 SGHTA and CDR2 FQGNSA. CDR3 sequence (DNA): TGTGCCAGCAGTTCCGCCCCTCCGGGTTTGGCCTACGAGCAGTACTTC. Translated, it gives CASSSAPPGLAYEQYF.

This chain links TRBV10-1 with TRBJ2-7; 9 bases align to TRBD2. J gave up 3 bases and V 1 base, and 4 bases lay outside the gene matches. The CDR3 sequence is 15 residues long. The germline V gene encodes CDR1 WNHNN and CDR2 SYGVQD (reference sequence). CDR3 bases: TGCGCCAGCAGTGAGTTGACTAGCGGCCACTACGAGCAGTACTTC. Its translation is CASSELTSGHYEQYF.

A note on this clonotype: Relative to the germline gene, one junction end is altered; a read error may explain this. The DNA for the CDR3 is TGTGCCAGCAGCTTGACTGCGGGAGGGAACAATGAGCCCCAGCATTTT. It codes for CASSLTAGGNNEPQHF. The chain links TRBV11-2 to TRBJ1-5, with D hard to call. The CDR3 has 16 amino acids. Germline CDR1 SGHAT, CDR2 FQNNGV.

This clonotype came up a few times. The V and J genes are TRBV24-1 and TRBJ2-5; maybe TRBD1 (6 bases). V lost 3 bases, J lost 2 bases, and 18 bases lay in between. CDR3 size: 17 residues. The germline V gene has CDR1 KGHDR and CDR2 SFDVKD. The CDR3 bases are TGTGCCACCAGTGATCCCTCCGGACAGACGTTTCAAGAGACCCAGTACTTC. This gives the protein CATSDPSGQTFQETQYF.

For the CDR3, the DNA is TGTGCCAGCAGGCCCACCGGGACATCCTACGAGCAGTACTTC. The encoded protein is CASRPTGTSYEQYF. The V and J genes are TRBV2 and TRBJ2-7; tentative D call: TRBD1 (6 bases). This CDR3 is built from 14 residues. Germline V CDR1 and CDR2: SNHLY, FYNNEI. V lost 6 bases to trimming and J lost 1 base, with 13 bases between them. Supplemented by reference TRBV2 and TRBJ2-7, the full variable domain reads EPEVTQTPSHQVTQMGQEVILRCVPISNHLYFYWYRQILGQKVEFLVSFYNNEISEKSEIFDDQFSVERPDGSNFTLKIRSTKLEDSAMYFCASRPTGTSYEQYFGPGTRLTVT.

A few counts support this clonotype. The gene calls are TRBV10-3 and TRBJ1-6; 9 bases are a match to TRBD1. The CDR3 has 15 amino acids. Trimming at V came to 4 bases and at J to 7 bases, leaving 5 bases not matched to a gene. Germline assignment: CDR1 ENHRY and CDR2 SYGVKD. The CDR3 bases are TGTGCCATCAGTGCCTCGGGACAGGGAAATTCACCCCTCCACTTT. Translating gives CAISASGQGNSPLHF.

The chain uses TRBV24-1 and TRBJ2-7; 15 positions agree with TRBD2. Trimming took 4 bases from V and 6 from J; bases not matched to a gene: 3. Germline CDR1 KGHDR, CDR2 SFDVKD. CDR3 size: 15 residues. CDR3 sequence reads: CATSDQGLAGGEQYF. Written as DNA, the CDR3 is TGTGCCACCAGTGACCAGGGACTAGCGGGAGGCGAGCAGTACTTC.

This clonotype was found many times. V usage is TRBV2 and J usage is TRBJ1-2; 9 bases line up with TRBD1. J gave up 5 bases and V 2 bases, and 6 bases lay outside the gene matches. The CDR3 totals 15 residues. Germline V gives CDR1 SNHLY, CDR2 FYNNEI. CDR3 nucleotide sequence: TGTGCCAGCAGTGAACCGGGACAGGGAGGGTATGGCTACACCTTC. Its translation is CASSEPGQGGYGYTF.

This chain uses TRBV10-3 with TRBJ2-5; 9 bases map to TRBD2. The germline gives CDR1 ENHRY, CDR2 SYGVKD. The CDR3 runs 13 residues. Unmatched junction bases numbered 0, after V lost 6 bases and J lost 1 base. CDR3 residues: CAIRTSGQETQYF. In DNA, the CDR3 is TGTGCCATCAGGACTAGCGGCCAAGAGACCCAGTACTTC.

This clonotype was observed once. A read error may produce the germline difference seen at one junction end. The rearrangement links TRBV2 to TRBJ2-2; TRBD2 matches 10 bases. This CDR3 is 15 amino acids long. Germline V gene data show CDR1 as SNHLY and CDR2 as FYNNEI. The DNA for the CDR3 is TGTGCCAGCAGAGGACTAGCGGAGTACACCGGGGGGCTGTTTTTT. The encoded protein is CASRGLAEYTGGLFF.

This chain joins TRBV27 and TRBJ2-3; a possible D gene is TRBD1 (5 bases). CDR3 length: 14 residues. V lost 8 bases and J lost 6, with 18 bases in between. Germline CDR1 is MNHEY and CDR2 is SMNVEV (reference sequence). The CDR3 DNA reads TGTGCCAGCGCCGACCCCCGCGCAGGGGATACGCAGTATTTT. Residues: CASADPRAGDTQYF.

This clonotype was recorded a few times. This rearrangement joins TRBV2 to TRBJ2-3; 9 nucleotides line up with TRBD1. From germline, CDR1 is SNHLY and CDR2 FYNNEI. The CDR3 is made up of 16 amino acids. The V gene end was trimmed by 6 bases and the J gene end by 11 bases; junction bases not matched to a gene: 18. The CDR3 is CASSSLQGQGDYEQYF. In DNA form, the CDR3 reads TGTGCCAGCAGCTCCCTTCAGGGACAGGGAGACTACGAGCAGTATTTT.

As regards this clonotype: Being one base from a much bigger clone, this may be a read error. The V gene is TRBV7-2, the J gene TRBJ1-4; TRBD1 agrees at 8 bases. The CDR3 totals 17 residues. Germline CDR1 SGHTA, CDR2 FQGNSA. CDR3 residues: CASSQGGWGTGNEELFF. In DNA, the CDR3 is TGTGCCAGCAGCCAAGGGGGTTGGGGGACAGGTAATGAAGAACTGTTTTTT.

This clonotype was observed a single time. The chain has TRBV6-5 and TRBJ2-2; the D is unclear. Germline V gene lookup returns CDR1 MNHEY and CDR2 SVGAGI. The CDR3 loop spans 14 amino acids. The V and J ends lost 4 bases and 3 bases respectively, with 9 bases between them. CDR3 DNA: TGTGCCAGCAGTTCCGGGCCGTACACCGGGGAGCTGTTTTTT. Translation: CASSSGPYTGELFF.

This clonotype appeared many times. The CDR3 sequence: CASTGRGDTEAFF. The CDR3 DNA is TGTGCCAGCACCGGCAGGGGTGACACTGAAGCTTTCTTT. The chain uses TRBV9 and TRBJ1-1, with D possibly TRBD1 on 6 matching bases. Germline lookup yields CDR1 SGDLS and CDR2 YYNGEE. The CDR3 has 13 amino acids. Trimming left V 6 bases short and J 3 bases short, with 12 bases between.

The rearrangement links TRBV5-1 to TRBJ1-2, with 11 bases that match TRBD1. There are 14 residues in the CDR3. Germline CDR1 and CDR2: SGHRS and YFSETQ. The V segment lost 4 bases and the J segment 7 bases; nucleotides outside the gene matches: 6. The CDR3 reads CASSLDRGRGGYTF. In DNA form, the CDR3 reads TGCGCCAGCAGCCTGGACAGGGGGCGGGGTGGCTACACCTTC.

The V and J genes are TRBV12-3 or TRBV12-4 and TRBJ1-1; no reliable D call. The CDR3 loop spans 14 amino acids. Trimming removed 6 bases at V and 4 bases at J, with 15 bases between. CDR3 in DNA: TGTGCCAGCAGCGTAGAGAGGAAAACCACTGAAGCTTTCTTT. Translated, it gives CASSVERKTTEAFF.

This clonotype was recorded at least ten times. The gene calls are TRBV5-1 and TRBJ2-2; D is unclear. CDR1 and CDR2 from the germline V gene are SGHRS and YFSETQ. This CDR3 comprises 15 residues. Trimming took off 0 bases at V and 5 bases at J, with 11 bases between the two ends. CDR3 amino acids: CASSLAPDRTGELFF. The CDR3 DNA reads TGCGCCAGCAGCTTGGCGCCTGACCGTACCGGGGAGCTGTTTTTT.

This clonotype was found a few times. The chain combines TRBV7-9 with TRBJ2-7; 12 positions agree with TRBD1. The trim removed 5 bases at V and 12 bases at J, leaving 11 bases unmatched. From germline, CDR1 is SEHNR and CDR2 FQNEAQ (reference sequence). The CDR3 length is 14 residues. The CDR3 nucleotides are TGTGCCAGCAGCGAGCCGGGACAGGGGGCTGGGGTGTACTTC. Amino acids: CASSEPGQGAGVYF. The whole variable domain, remainder taken from reference TRBV7-9 and TRBJ2-7, is DTGVSQNPRHKITKRGQNVTFRCDPISEHNRLYWYRQTLGQGPEFLTYFQNEAQLEKSRLLSDRFSAERPKGSFSTLEIQRTEQGDSAMYLCASSEPGQGAGVYFGPGTRLTVT.

The gene calls are TRBV7-2 and TRBJ2-7; TRBD2 is a possible D gene (7 bases). V dropped 5 bases and J dropped 1 base, with 21 bases sitting between them. The CDR3 has 17 amino acids. Germline lookup yields CDR1 SGHTA and CDR2 FQGNSA. CDR3 protein: CASSLGGGEGGSYEQYF. CDR3 DNA: TGTGCCAGCAGCCTCGGGGGAGGAGAGGGGGGGTCCTACGAGCAGTACTTC.

This clonotype was seen ten or more times. The chain links TRBV15 to TRBJ1-3; 8 bases are a match to TRBD1. The V gene's germline CDR1 is LNHNV and CDR2 YYDKDF (reference sequence). J lost 3 bases, V lost 0 bases, and 7 bases had no gene match. The CDR3 runs 17 residues. CDR3 sequence: CATSRDSVDRVGNTIYF. The CDR3 coding sequence is TGTGCCACCAGCAGAGATTCGGTGGACAGGGTTGGAAACACCATATATTTT.

This sequence joins TRBV20-1 and TRBJ1-5; D call uncertain. Deletions cut 0 bases from V and 9 bases from J, with 18 bases between. The CDR3 has 15 amino acids. CDR1 DFQATT and CDR2 SNEGSKA come from the germline V gene (reference sequence). CDR3 in DNA: TGCAGTGCTAGAGATGATGAGGGCGGGTTGGGGCCCCAGCATTTT. It yields the protein CSARDDEGGLGPQHF.

This clonotype was recorded only once. This chain connects TRBV19 to TRBJ2-3; TRBD2 might be the D (6 bases). From germline, CDR1 is LNHDA and CDR2 SQIVND (reference sequence). This CDR3 has 14 residues. V was trimmed by 9 bases and J by 6 bases, leaving 19 bases between them. The CDR3 reads CASSFTGDPDTQYF. The CDR3 region has the DNA TGTGCCAGCAGCTTTACGGGGGATCCGGATACGCAGTATTTT.

This clonotype was found a few times. This chain connects TRBV7-2 to TRBJ1-6; 7 nucleotides match TRBD1. This CDR3 spans 15 amino acids. Germline assignment: CDR1 SGHTA and CDR2 FQGNSA. V shed 1 base and J 9 bases; nucleotides not matched to a gene: 6. The chain's CDR3 is CASSLDAGGSSPLHF. As DNA, the CDR3 is TGTGCCAGCAGCTTAGATGCAGGGGGTAGTTCACCCCTCCACTTT.

The chain joins TRBV5-1 to TRBJ2-7, with 14 positions matching TRBD2. The CDR3 extends over 19 amino acids. The J segment lost 3 bases and the V segment lost 4 bases, leaving 15 bases of the junction unmatched. CDR1 and CDR2 from the germline V gene are SGHRS and YFSETQ. The CDR3 loop reads CASSPTSGRVGFGYYEQYF. CDR3 DNA sequence: TGCGCCAGCAGCCCGACTAGCGGGAGGGTTGGGTTCGGCTACTACGAGCAGTACTTC.